The clone carrying this T cell receptor (beta chain) came up many times. Its antigen is not known. This entry belongs to a study of blood T cells in healthy people across ages. Study overall: Template-switching capture recovered about one barcoded beta molecule per two T cells.

V was shortened by 3 bases and J by 0 bases, with 9 bases between the two germline ends. CDR3 length equals 16 residues. Germline CDR1 reads SGHVS; CDR2 reads FNYEAQ. A J-beta primer mix and a sample-barcoded 5' primer were used in a second PCR of about 7 to 12 cycles. TCRdb re-derived calls from the 5' RACE reads in MiXCR, one entry per CDR3 protein. The data contain 1,800,000 or so distinct CDR3 sequences, roughly 43% of them singletons. Study-wide results and caveats: Total diversity from one million sequenced T cells was likely underestimated.

The chain couples TRBV7-6 to TRBJ2-6; D may be TRBD1 (6 bases). The specimen was blood. This clonotype was obtained from a human donor in good health. The DNA for the CDR3 is TGTGCCAGCAGCTTGGACAGACTCTCTGGGGCCAACGTCCTGACTTTC. Translating gives CASSLDRLSGANVLTF.